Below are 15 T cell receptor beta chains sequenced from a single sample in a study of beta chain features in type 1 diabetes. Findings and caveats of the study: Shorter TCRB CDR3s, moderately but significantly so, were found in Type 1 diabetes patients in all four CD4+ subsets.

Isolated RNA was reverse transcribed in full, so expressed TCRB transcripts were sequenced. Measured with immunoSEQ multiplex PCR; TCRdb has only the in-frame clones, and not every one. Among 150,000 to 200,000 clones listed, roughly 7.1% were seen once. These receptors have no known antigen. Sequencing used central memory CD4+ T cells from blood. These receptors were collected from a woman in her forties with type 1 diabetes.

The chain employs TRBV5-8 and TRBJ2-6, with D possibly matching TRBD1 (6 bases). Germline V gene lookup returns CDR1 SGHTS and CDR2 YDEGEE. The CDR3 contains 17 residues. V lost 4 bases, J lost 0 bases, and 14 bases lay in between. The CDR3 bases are TGTGCCAGCAGCAGATCTGTGGACAGCTCTGGGGCCAACGTCCTGACTTTC. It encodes CASSRSVDSSGANVLTF.

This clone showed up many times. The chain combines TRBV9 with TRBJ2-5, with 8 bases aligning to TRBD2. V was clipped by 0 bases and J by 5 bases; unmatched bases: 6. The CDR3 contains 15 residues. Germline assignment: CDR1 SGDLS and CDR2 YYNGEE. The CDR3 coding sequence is TGTGCCAGCAGCGTAGGGACTAGCTCGAGGGAGACCCAGTACTTC. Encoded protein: CASSVGTSSRETQYF.

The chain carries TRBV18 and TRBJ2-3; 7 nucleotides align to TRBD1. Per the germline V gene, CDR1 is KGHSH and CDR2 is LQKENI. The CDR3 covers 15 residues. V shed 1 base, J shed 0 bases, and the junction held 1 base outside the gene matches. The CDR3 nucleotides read TGTGCCAGCTCACCACAGGGGGCCAGCACAGATACGCAGTATTTT. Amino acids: CASSPQGASTDTQYF.

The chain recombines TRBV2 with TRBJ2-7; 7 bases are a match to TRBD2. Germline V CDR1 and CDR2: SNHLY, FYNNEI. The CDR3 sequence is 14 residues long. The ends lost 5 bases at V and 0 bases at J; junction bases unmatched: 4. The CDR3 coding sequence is TGTGCCAGCAGTTTCGAGCGGGACTCCTACGAGCAGTACTTC. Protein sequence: CASSFERDSYEQYF.

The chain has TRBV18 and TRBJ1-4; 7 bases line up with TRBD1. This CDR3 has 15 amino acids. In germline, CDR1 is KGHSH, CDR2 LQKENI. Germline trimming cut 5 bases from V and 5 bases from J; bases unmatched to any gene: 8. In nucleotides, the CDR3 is TGTGCCAGCTCAGATTTCGGGACAGTAAATGAAAAACTGTTTTTT. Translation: CASSDFGTVNEKLFF.

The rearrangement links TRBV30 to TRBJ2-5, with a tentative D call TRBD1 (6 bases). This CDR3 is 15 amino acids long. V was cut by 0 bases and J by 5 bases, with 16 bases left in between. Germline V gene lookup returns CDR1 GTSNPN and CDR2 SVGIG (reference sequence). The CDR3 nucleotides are TGTGCCTGGAGTGTACACAGGGACGTAGGGGAGACCCAGTACTTC. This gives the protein CAWSVHRDVGETQYF.

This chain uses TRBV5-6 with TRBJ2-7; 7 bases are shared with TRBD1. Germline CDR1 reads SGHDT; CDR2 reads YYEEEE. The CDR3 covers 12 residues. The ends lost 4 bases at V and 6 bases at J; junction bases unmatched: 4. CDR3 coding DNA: TGTGCCAGCAGCCCGGACAGGAGCGAGCAGTACTTC. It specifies CASSPDRSEQYF.

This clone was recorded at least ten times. CDR3 DNA: TGTGCCAGCAGCCCGGGAGGCTACAATGAGCAGTTCTTC. Protein: CASSPGGYNEQFF. The chain recombines TRBV7-9 with TRBJ2-1; the match to TRBD2 covers 7 bases. In germline, CDR1 is SEHNR, CDR2 FQNEAQ (reference sequence). After removal of 5 bases from V and 3 bases from J, the junction contained 1 base not matched to a gene. The CDR3 is made up of 13 amino acids.

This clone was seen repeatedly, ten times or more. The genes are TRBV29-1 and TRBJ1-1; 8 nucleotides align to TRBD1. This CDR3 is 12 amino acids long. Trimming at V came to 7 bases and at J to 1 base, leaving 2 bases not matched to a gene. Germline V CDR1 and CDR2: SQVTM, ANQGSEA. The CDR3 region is CSAGTGNTEAFF. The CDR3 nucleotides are TGCAGCGCCGGGACAGGGAACACTGAAGCTTTCTTT.

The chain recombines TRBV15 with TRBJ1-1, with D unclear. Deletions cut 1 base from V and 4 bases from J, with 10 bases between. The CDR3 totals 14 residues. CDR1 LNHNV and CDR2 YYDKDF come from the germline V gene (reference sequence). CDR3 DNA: TGTGCCACCAGCAGAGCGGGAGCGGCCACTGAAGCTTTCTTT. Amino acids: CATSRAGAATEAFF.

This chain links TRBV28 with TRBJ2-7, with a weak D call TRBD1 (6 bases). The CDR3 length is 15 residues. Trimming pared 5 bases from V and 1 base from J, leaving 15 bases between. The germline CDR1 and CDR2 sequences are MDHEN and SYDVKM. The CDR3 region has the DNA TGTGCCAGCAGTCCGCCAGGACAGTTATCCTACGAGCAGTACTTC. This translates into CASSPPGQLSYEQYF.

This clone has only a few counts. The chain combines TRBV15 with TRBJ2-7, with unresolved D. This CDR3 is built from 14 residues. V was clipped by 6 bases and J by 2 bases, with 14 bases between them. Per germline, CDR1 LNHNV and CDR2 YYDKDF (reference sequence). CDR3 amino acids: CATRPGVETYEQYF. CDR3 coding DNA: TGTGCCACCAGACCAGGCGTGGAAACCTACGAGCAGTACTTC.

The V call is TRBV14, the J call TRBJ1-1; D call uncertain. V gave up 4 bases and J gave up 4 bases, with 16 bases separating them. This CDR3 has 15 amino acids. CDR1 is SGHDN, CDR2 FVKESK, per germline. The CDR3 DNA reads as TGTGCCAGCAGCCGGTACCGGGATGGGCTCACTGAAGCTTTCTTT. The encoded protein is CASSRYRDGLTEAFF.

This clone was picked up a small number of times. The CDR3: CSVVTAGQGLDGYTF. The CDR3 DNA reads as TGCAGCGTTGTAACCGCGGGACAGGGGTTAGATGGCTACACCTTC. The rearrangement links TRBV29-1 to TRBJ1-2; 10 nucleotides agree with TRBD1. Trimming took 4 bases from V and 6 from J; bases not matched to a gene: 11. The CDR3 runs 15 residues. Germline CDR1 SQVTM, CDR2 ANQGSEA.

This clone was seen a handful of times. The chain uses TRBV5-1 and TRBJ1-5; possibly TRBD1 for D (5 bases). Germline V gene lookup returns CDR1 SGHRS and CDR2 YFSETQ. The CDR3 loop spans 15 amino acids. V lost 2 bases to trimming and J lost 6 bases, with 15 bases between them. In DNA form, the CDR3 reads TGCGCCAGCAGCTTACAAGGGGAGGCGGCTCAGCCCCAGCATTTT. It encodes CASSLQGEAAQPQHF.